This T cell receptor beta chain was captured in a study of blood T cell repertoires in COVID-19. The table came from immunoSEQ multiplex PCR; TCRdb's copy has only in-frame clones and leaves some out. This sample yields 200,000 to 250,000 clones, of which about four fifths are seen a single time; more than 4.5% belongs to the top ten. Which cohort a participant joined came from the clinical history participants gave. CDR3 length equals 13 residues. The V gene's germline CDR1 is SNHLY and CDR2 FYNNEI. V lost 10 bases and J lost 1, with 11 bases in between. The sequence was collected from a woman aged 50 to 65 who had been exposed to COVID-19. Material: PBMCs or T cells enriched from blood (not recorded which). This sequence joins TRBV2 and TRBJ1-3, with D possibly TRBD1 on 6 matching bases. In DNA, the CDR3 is TGTGCCAATAAACAGGGATCTGGAAACACCATATATTTT. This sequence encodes CANKQGSGNTIYF. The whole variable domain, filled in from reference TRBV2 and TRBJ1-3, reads EPEVTQTPSHQVTQMGQEVILRCVPISNHLYFYWYRQILGQKVEFLVSFYNNEISEKSEIFDDQFSVERPDGSNFTLKIRSTKLEDSAMYFCANKQGSGNTIYFGEGSWLTVV.